The 31 T cell receptor beta chains given below trace back to one sample, sequenced in a study of T cell changes during pregnancy in multiple sclerosis. The table came from immunoSEQ multiplex PCR; TCRdb's copy has only in-frame clones and leaves some out. The repertoire holds more than 20,000 clones, with just over 90% as singletons. The material was CD4+ T cells from peripheral blood mononuclear cells, obtained after pregnancy. The source of these receptors is a female donor in good health, enrolled as a control in a pregnancy study.

The chain combines TRBV5-1 with TRBJ2-1; 9 bases align to TRBD1. CDR3 size: 17 residues. Trimming at V came to 1 base and at J to 4 bases, leaving 9 bases not matched to a gene. Germline loops: CDR1 SGHRS, CDR2 YFSETQ. CDR3 sequence reads: CASSLYQGQGGYNEQFF. The CDR3 DNA follows: TGCGCCAGCAGCTTGTACCAGGGACAGGGAGGGTACAATGAGCAGTTCTTC. Full variable domain (missing parts from reference TRBV5-1 and TRBJ2-1): KAGVTQTPRYLIKTRGQQVTLSCSPISGHRSVSWYQQTPGQGLQFLFEYFSETQRNKGNFPGRFSGRQFSNSRSEMNVSTLELGDSALYLCASSLYQGQGGYNEQFFGPGTRLTVL.

The rearrangement uses TRBV19 and TRBJ2-7; 7 bases match TRBD2. The V gene end was trimmed by 8 bases and the J gene end by 4 bases; junction bases not matched to a gene: 14. This CDR3 is built from 15 residues. The germline gives CDR1 LNHDA, CDR2 SQIVND (reference sequence). Here the CDR3 reads CASRRTGTIVYEQYF. The CDR3 region has the DNA TGTGCCAGTCGCAGAACCGGGACTATAGTGTACGAGCAGTACTTC.

The chain combines TRBV2 with TRBJ2-2; TRBD2 matches at 8 bases. CDR1 and CDR2 from the germline V gene are SNHLY and FYNNEI. J was trimmed by 0 bases and V by 8 bases; bases with no gene match: 2. The CDR3 has 14 residues. The CDR3 nucleotides read TGTGCCAGCGCCGGGGGGGCGAACACCGGGGAGCTGTTTTTT. It encodes CASAGGANTGELFF.

The chain uses TRBV18 and TRBJ1-5, with D hard to call. CDR3 length: 13 residues. Germline V CDR1 and CDR2: KGHSH, LQKENI. Trimming took 3 bases from V and 7 from J, leaving 10 bases between them. CDR3 sequence (DNA): TGTGCCAGCTCACCGACTGATGGGCAGCCCCAGCATTTT. Its protein is CASSPTDGQPQHF.

The V call is TRBV19, the J call TRBJ2-7, with 9 bases aligning to TRBD2. The CDR3 runs 15 residues. V lost 5 bases, J lost 0 bases, and 5 bases stayed unmatched. CDR1 and CDR2 (germline): LNHDA, SQIVND (reference sequence). Written as DNA, the CDR3 is TGTGCCAGTAGTGGGGTTAGCGGGAGCTCCTACGAGCAGTACTTC. This gives the protein CASSGVSGSSYEQYF. The whole variable domain, remainder taken from reference TRBV19 and TRBJ2-7, is DGGITQSPKYLFRKEGQNVTLSCEQNLNHDAMYWYRQDPGQGLRLIYYSQIVNDFQKGDIAEGYSVSREKKESFPLTVTSAQKNPTAFYLCASSGVSGSSYEQYFGPGTRLTVT.

This chain links TRBV5-8 with TRBJ1-1; possibly TRBD1 for D (5 bases). Germline lookup yields CDR1 SGHTS and CDR2 YDEGEE. The CDR3 extends over 14 amino acids. With 2 bases removed from V and 0 bases from J, the gap between germline ends came to 8 bases. The CDR3 DNA sequence: TGTGCCAGCAGCTTCGGCAGGGTGAACACTGAAGCTTTCTTT. Protein: CASSFGRVNTEAFF.

J is TRBJ2-3 and V is TRBV7-2; a possible D gene is TRBD2 (6 bases). Germline V gene sequence: CDR1 SGHTA, CDR2 FQGNSA. Trimming removed 4 bases at V and 3 bases at J, with 20 bases between. The CDR3 extends over 17 amino acids. This CDR3 reads CASSSSPQGGGTDTQYF. The CDR3 DNA is TGTGCCAGCAGCTCAAGCCCGCAGGGAGGCGGAACAGATACGCAGTATTTT.

The genes are TRBV6-1 and TRBJ1-2; TRBD1 aligns across 9 bases. V lost 1 base and J lost 4; bases outside the gene matches: 7. The germline V gene encodes CDR1 MNHNS and CDR2 SASEGT. CDR3 length: 16 residues. The CDR3 DNA is TGTGCCAGCAGTGAAGGGGGACAGGGCCGCCTCTATGGCTACACCTTC. This sequence encodes CASSEGGQGRLYGYTF.

This sequence joins TRBV7-8 and TRBJ1-5; D remains unclear. Germline CDR1 is SGHVS and CDR2 is FQNEAQ. The CDR3 is 15 amino acids. Trimming pared 7 bases from V and 7 bases from J, leaving 20 bases between. The CDR3 nucleotides read TGTGCCAGCACCACGGCGGGAGGTCGCGGCCAGCCCCAGCATTTT. Encoded protein: CASTTAGGRGQPQHF.

This clone showed up just once. This chain joins TRBV2 and TRBJ2-5; D ambiguous. V was pared by 1 base and J by 5 bases, with 11 bases between. Germline CDR1 SNHLY, CDR2 FYNNEI. This CDR3 has 14 amino acids. CDR3 amino acids: CASSEGVLRETQYF. In DNA, the CDR3 is TGTGCCAGCAGTGAAGGAGTGCTGCGGGAGACCCAGTACTTC.

The chain combines TRBV10-3 with TRBJ2-3; TRBD2 agrees at 11 bases. The junction had 7 bases not matched to a gene; V was cut back by 8 bases and J by 3 bases. From germline, CDR1 is ENHRY and CDR2 SYGVKD. The CDR3 contains 15 residues. The CDR3 here is CAIGPSGGITDTQYF. CDR3 sequence (DNA): TGTGCCATCGGTCCTAGCGGGGGGATTACAGATACGCAGTATTTT.

The chain carries TRBV6-5 and TRBJ2-7, with 8 bases aligning to TRBD1. Trimming at V came to 0 bases and at J to 4 bases, leaving 8 bases not matched to a gene. The CDR3 sequence is 16 residues long. CDR1 and CDR2 from the germline V gene are MNHEY and SVGAGI. CDR3 bases: TGTGCCAGCAGTTACTCGTTTCAGGGGGCAGGGTACGAGCAGTACTTC. This gives the protein CASSYSFQGAGYEQYF.

The V call is TRBV6-1, the J call TRBJ2-1; 8 bases are shared with TRBD1. J was trimmed by 7 bases and V by 3 bases; bases with no gene match: 5. In germline, CDR1 is MNHNS, CDR2 SASEGT. The CDR3 is 14 residues long. The CDR3 here is CASSERQGRNEQFF. In DNA form, the CDR3 reads TGTGCCAGCAGTGAGAGACAGGGGAGGAATGAGCAGTTCTTC.

This chain uses TRBV7-9 with TRBJ2-2; D remains unclear. Per the germline V gene, CDR1 is SEHNR and CDR2 is FQNEAQ (reference sequence). CDR3 length: 16 residues. V dropped 5 bases and J dropped 0 bases, with 13 bases sitting between them. CDR3: CASSDQRQANTGELFF. Here the CDR3 DNA reads TGTGCCAGCAGCGACCAAAGGCAGGCGAACACCGGGGAGCTGTTTTTT.

V is TRBV5-1 and J is TRBJ2-5, with a possible D match to TRBD1 (5 bases). With 4 bases removed from V and 0 bases from J, the gap between germline ends came to 16 bases. The germline gives CDR1 SGHRS, CDR2 YFSETQ. CDR3 length: 16 amino acids. This CDR3 reads CASSDRRQKYQETQYF. In nucleotides, the CDR3 is TGCGCCAGCAGCGATCGCCGACAGAAGTACCAAGAGACCCAGTACTTC.

This clone was picked up one time. The chain uses TRBV5-6 and TRBJ1-1; D is perhaps TRBD1 (6 bases). The CDR3 has 14 amino acids. Germline lookup yields CDR1 SGHDT and CDR2 YYEEEE. Between the trimmed V and J ends, which lost 4 bases and 6 bases, there was a span of 16 bases. CDR3 amino acids: CASSRSDRRAEAFF. As DNA, the CDR3 is TGTGCCAGCAGCCGAAGTGACAGGCGGGCTGAAGCTTTCTTT.

The rearrangement joins TRBV18 to TRBJ2-2, with TRBD1 matching 7 bases. Germline V lookup: CDR1 KGHSH, CDR2 LQKENI. Trimming cost V 1 base and J 2 bases; bases outside gene matches: 4. The CDR3 is made up of 16 amino acids. The chain's CDR3 is CASSPQGQLNTGELFF. The DNA of the CDR3 is TGTGCCAGCTCACCACAGGGACAGCTCAACACCGGGGAGCTGTTTTTT.

The V and J genes are TRBV28 and TRBJ1-1; 8 bases match TRBD1. After removal of 4 bases from V and 6 bases from J, the junction contained 10 bases not matched to a gene. The V gene's germline CDR1 is MDHEN and CDR2 SYDVKM. This CDR3 is 15 amino acids long. The DNA for the CDR3 is TGTGCCAGCAGTTCTCCCAGGGGGCCGGCCGCTGAAGCTTTCTTT. Translation: CASSSPRGPAAEAFF.

This sequence joins TRBV9 and TRBJ2-7; D ambiguous. V shed 0 bases and J shed 7 bases, with 20 bases lying between them. This CDR3 is built from 16 residues. Per germline, CDR1 SGDLS and CDR2 YYNGEE. The CDR3 reads CASSVDEFPSPWEQYF. DNA of the CDR3: TGTGCCAGCAGCGTAGACGAGTTCCCCTCCCCTTGGGAGCAGTACTTC.

The chain carries TRBV5-8 and TRBJ2-5, with 9 bases that match TRBD1. CDR1 and CDR2 (germline): SGHTS, YDEGEE. There are 15 residues in the CDR3. The ends lost 2 bases at V and 4 bases at J; junction bases unmatched: 6. CDR3 sequence reads: CASSFHGQGPETQYF. CDR3 bases: TGTGCCAGCAGCTTTCATGGACAGGGGCCAGAGACCCAGTACTTC.

DNA of the CDR3: TGTGCCTATTCCCGGGACAGGGGGCCCCCTTCACCCCTCCACTTT. It codes for CAYSRDRGPPSPLHF. The chain recombines TRBV30 with TRBJ1-6; 12 bases map to TRBD1. The germline CDR1 and CDR2 sequences are GTSNPN and SVGIG (reference sequence). The CDR3 has 15 amino acids. Trimming cost V 7 bases and J 9 bases; bases outside gene matches: 10.

The rearrangement joins TRBV18 to TRBJ2-2; a possible D gene is TRBD1 (7 bases). The CDR3 runs 17 residues. Germline V gives CDR1 KGHSH, CDR2 LQKENI. Trimming left V 3 bases short and J 2 bases short, with 16 bases between. The CDR3 DNA reads as TGTGCCAGCTCACCTACAGGAGGAGGGGGCAACACCGGGGAGCTGTTTTTT. Translation gives CASSPTGGGGNTGELFF.

This chain uses TRBV6-6 with TRBJ2-4; weak D call: TRBD1 (5 bases). There are 14 residues in the CDR3. Looked up from germline, CDR1 is MNHNY and CDR2 is SVGAGI (reference sequence). Trimming stripped 2 bases from V and 8 bases from J, with 13 bases between. Here the CDR3 DNA reads TGTGCCAGCAGTTACCCAGGGCGAGAGGACATTCAGTACTTC. This translates into CASSYPGREDIQYF.

The gene calls are TRBV19 and TRBJ2-5; D ambiguous. The germline V and J ends were trimmed by 4 bases and 0 bases, with 6 bases remaining between them. The CDR3 contains 13 residues. Germline V gene lookup returns CDR1 LNHDA and CDR2 SQIVND (reference sequence). This chain's CDR3 is CASSTRYQETQYF. The CDR3 bases are TGTGCCAGTAGTACCCGGTACCAAGAGACCCAGTACTTC.

This chain uses TRBV2 with TRBJ1-5; 8 nucleotides agree with TRBD1. The CDR3 loop spans 13 amino acids. Trimming at V came to 6 bases and at J to 7 bases, leaving 5 bases not matched to a gene. Germline assignment: CDR1 SNHLY and CDR2 FYNNEI. This chain's CDR3 is CASSRGQGQPQHF. The CDR3, as DNA: TGTGCCAGCAGCAGGGGGCAAGGCCAGCCCCAGCATTTT.

The gene calls are TRBV6-6 and TRBJ1-2, with D perhaps TRBD1 (5 bases). V lost 2 bases and J 7 bases, leaving 11 bases between the germline ends. Looked up from germline, CDR1 is MNHNY and CDR2 is SVGAGI (reference sequence). This CDR3 region has 13 residues. The CDR3 nucleotides are TGTGCCAGCAGTTACGACAGTTCTTTTGGCTACACCTTC. This translates into CASSYDSSFGYTF.

This sequence joins TRBV5-6 and TRBJ2-7, with a tentative D call TRBD1 (5 bases). V lost 4 bases, J lost 4 bases, and 9 bases lay in between. Germline V gene sequence: CDR1 SGHDT, CDR2 YYEEEE. The CDR3 loop spans 12 amino acids. The CDR3 DNA follows: TGTGCCAGCAGCATAGCAGGGTACGAGCAGTACTTC. It yields the protein CASSIAGYEQYF.

J is TRBJ2-1 and V is TRBV7-3; 12 bases fit TRBD2. Germline loops: CDR1 SGHTA, CDR2 FQGTGA. The CDR3 contains 20 residues. V lost 5 bases, J lost 0 bases, and 14 bases stayed unmatched. CDR3 region: CASSPRTSGIALSSYNEQFF. CDR3 nucleotides: TGTGCCAGCAGCCCCCGGACTAGCGGGATAGCCTTGAGCTCCTACAATGAGCAGTTCTTC.

Written as DNA, the CDR3 is TGTGCTAGTGCCGCAGGCCGGGGGGCAACGGGCAATGAGCAGTTCTTC. Its protein product is CASAAGRGATGNEQFF. The chain links TRBV12-5 to TRBJ2-1, with TRBD2 as a possible D gene (7 bases). There are 16 residues in the CDR3. The germline V gene encodes CDR1 LGHNT and CDR2 FRNRAP. V dropped 7 bases and J dropped 6 bases, with 22 bases sitting between them.

The chain combines TRBV19 with TRBJ1-2; 7 nucleotides align to TRBD1. This CDR3 is built from 14 residues. Germline V gene data show CDR1 as LNHDA and CDR2 as SQIVND (reference sequence). The J segment lost 4 bases and the V segment lost 7 bases, leaving 9 bases of the junction unmatched. The CDR3 DNA sequence: TGTGCCAGTACCAACCTCGGGACAGCCTATGGCTACACCTTC. This translates into CASTNLGTAYGYTF.

The rearrangement uses TRBV5-4 and TRBJ2-7; 14 bases map to TRBD2. Per germline, CDR1 SGHNT and CDR2 YYREEE (reference sequence). This CDR3 is built from 14 residues. Losses at the gene ends were 0 bases for V and 7 bases for J; bases not matched to a gene: 0. The CDR3 reads CASSLGTSGREQYF. The CDR3 nucleotides are TGTGCCAGCAGCTTGGGGACTAGCGGGAGGGAGCAGTACTTC.